Below are 23 T cell receptor beta chains sequenced from a single sample in a study of patients and donors after allogeneic stem cell transplantation. TCRdb ran MiXCR on the RT-PCR reads and lists one entry per CDR3 protein. Counted here are over 400,000 distinct CDR3 sequences, more than 15% occurring once; the ten biggest clones make up around 7.9%. Material: blood, either unsorted or a sorted T cell fraction (not recorded which). The origin of the receptors is a human donor who was either an allogeneic HSCT recipient or a stem cell or donor lymphocyte infusion donor (not recorded which). It is not recorded whose cells these are; they may come from a transplant donor.

This clonotype was seen more than once but under ten times. J is TRBJ1-2 and V is TRBV6-5; 7 nucleotides align to TRBD1. CDR3 length: 14 amino acids. V was pared by 2 bases and J by 6 bases, with 6 bases of the junction left unmatched. The germline CDR1 and CDR2 sequences are MNHEY and SVGAGI. The chain's CDR3 is CASSYTTGVDGYTF. In nucleotides, the CDR3 is TGTGCCAGCAGTTACACTACAGGGGTGGATGGCTACACCTTC.

This clonotype was counted at least ten times. This chain connects TRBV12-3 or TRBV12-4 to TRBJ2-5; D may be TRBD1 or TRBD2 (5 bases each). CDR3 length: 14 amino acids. V lost 6 bases and J 4 bases, leaving 15 bases between the germline ends. The CDR3 DNA follows: TGTGCCAGCAGGTCCCGGGGCCCCCGAGAGACCCAGTACTTC. It yields the protein CASRSRGPRETQYF.

This clonotype appeared once. The chain couples TRBV28 to TRBJ1-2; perhaps TRBD1 as D (6 bases). Trimming removed 3 bases at V and 4 bases at J, with 12 bases between. This CDR3 is built from 14 residues. Germline CDR1 reads MDHEN; CDR2 reads SYDVKM. The DNA for the CDR3 is TGTGCCAGCAGTTTCCCAGGGGACGTCTATGGCTACACCTTC. It is translated as CASSFPGDVYGYTF.

Ten or more counts support this clonotype. The chain recombines TRBV3-1 with TRBJ2-1; tentatively, D is TRBD1 (5 bases). The CDR3 is 15 amino acids. Germline values: CDR1 LGHDT, CDR2 YNNKEL (reference sequence). Trimming cost V 3 bases and J 6 bases, with 15 bases left between them. CDR3 in amino acids: CASSHPDRDPNEQFF. The CDR3 coding sequence is TGTGCCAGCAGCCACCCAGACAGAGACCCCAATGAGCAGTTCTTC.

The chain has TRBV7-2 and TRBJ1-1; D may be TRBD1 (6 bases). From germline, CDR1 is SGHTA and CDR2 FQGNSA. The CDR3 contains 13 residues. V shed 4 bases and J shed 4 bases, with 10 bases lying between them. The CDR3 spells CASSWPGATEAFF. The CDR3 bases are TGTGCCAGCAGCTGGCCAGGGGCCACTGAAGCTTTCTTT.

This rearrangement joins TRBV12-5 to TRBJ1-1; no firm D call. This CDR3 contains 13 residues. The V gene lost 1 base and the J gene lost 11 bases, with 14 bases spanning the gap. Per germline, CDR1 LGHNT and CDR2 FRNRAP. DNA for the CDR3: TGTGCTAGTGGTTTGGGTCATCTTAGAGGGGCTTTCTTT. Residues: CASGLGHLRGAFF.

This sequence joins TRBV10-3 and TRBJ2-7; weak D call: TRBD2 (7 bases). Per germline, CDR1 ENHRY and CDR2 SYGVKD. This CDR3 region has 14 residues. V gave up 11 bases and J gave up 1 base, with 18 bases separating them. The CDR3 DNA sequence: TGTGCCGCCAGAGGGGGGGCAGGATCCTACGAGCAGTACTTC. This sequence encodes CAARGGAGSYEQYF.

The chain uses TRBV9 and TRBJ1-1; D possibly corresponds to TRBD1 (5 bases). The CDR3 totals 14 residues. CDR1 is SGDLS and CDR2 is YYNGEE in the germline V gene. Trimming cost V 3 bases and J 4 bases, with 13 bases left between them. CDR3 residues: CASSAGGRTTEAFF. In DNA, the CDR3 is TGTGCCAGCAGCGCGGGGGGAAGGACCACTGAAGCTTTCTTT. Full variable domain (outside the CDR3, taken from reference TRBV9 and TRBJ1-1): DSGVTQTPKHLITATGQRVTLRCSPRSGDLSVYWYQQSLDQGLQFLIQYYNGEERAKGNILERFSAQQFPDLHSELNLSSLELGDSALYFCASSAGGRTTEAFFGQGTRLTVV.

The chain carries TRBV7-8 and TRBJ1-5; D remains unclear. The CDR3 runs 12 residues. V shed 0 bases and J shed 10 bases, with 7 bases lying between them. CDR1 and CDR2 from the germline V gene are SGHVS and FQNEAQ. CDR3 in amino acids: CASSLAGLPQHF. The DNA for the CDR3 is TGTGCCAGCAGCTTAGCGGGCTTACCCCAGCATTTT.

This clonotype was seen once. This chain uses TRBV2 with TRBJ1-2; D may be TRBD1 (6 bases). Per germline, CDR1 SNHLY and CDR2 FYNNEI. The CDR3 totals 14 residues. Trimming left V 3 bases short and J 2 bases short, with 10 bases between. The chain's CDR3 is CASSETGRNYGYTF. DNA for the CDR3: TGTGCCAGCAGTGAGACAGGAAGGAACTATGGCTACACCTTC.

The sample holds a few counts of this clonotype. The rearrangement links TRBV3-1 to TRBJ2-1; D is tentatively TRBD1 or TRBD2 (6 bases each). Trimming removed 4 bases at V and 3 bases at J, with 16 bases between. Per the germline V gene, CDR1 is LGHDT and CDR2 is YNNKEL (reference sequence). The CDR3 has 16 residues. In nucleotides, the CDR3 is TGTGCCAGCAGCCCGAGGCGGGACAACGGCTACAATGAGCAGTTCTTC. Amino acids: CASSPRRDNGYNEQFF.

The genes are TRBV20-1 and TRBJ2-4, with 8 bases that match TRBD1. The CDR3 length is 15 residues. Germline loops: CDR1 DFQATT, CDR2 SNEGSKA (reference sequence). V was clipped by 0 bases and J by 2 bases; unmatched bases: 3. The CDR3 sequence is CSARDQGASKNIQYF. DNA for the CDR3: TGCAGTGCTAGAGATCAGGGGGCGTCCAAAAACATTCAGTACTTC.

This clonotype has only a few counts. A read error may account for a junction end that differs from germline. V is TRBV7-7 and J is TRBJ2-3; D gene ambiguous. CDR3 length: 14 residues. Per germline, CDR1 SSHAT and CDR2 FNYEAQ (reference sequence). CDR3 in amino acids: CASSPGPDTDTQYF. The CDR3 nucleotides are TGTGCTAGCAGCCCCGGACCAGACACAGATACGCAGTATTTT. Looking up the rest from reference TRBV7-7 and TRBJ2-3 gives the full variable domain: GAGVSQSPRYKVTKRGQDVTLRCDPISSHATLYWYQQALGQGPEFLTYFNYEAQPDKSGLPSDRFSAERPEGSISTLTIQRTEQRDSAMYRCASSPGPDTDTQYFGPGTRLTVL.

The rearrangement joins TRBV6-2 or TRBV6-3 to TRBJ2-5, with 10 bases fitting TRBD2. V was pared by 8 bases and J by 5 bases, with 5 bases of the junction left unmatched. Germline-derived CDR1 and CDR2 are MNHEY and SVGEGT. The length of the CDR3 is 13 residues. This CDR3 is CASLAGGRETQYF. CDR3 bases: TGTGCCAGCTTAGCGGGGGGTCGCGAGACCCAGTACTTC.

V usage is TRBV7-3 and J usage is TRBJ1-1, with D uncertain. V dropped 5 bases and J dropped 3 bases, with 16 bases sitting between them. The CDR3 consists of 15 residues. Germline loops: CDR1 SGHTA, CDR2 FQGTGA. CDR3 residues: CASSPTHWSYTEAFF. The CDR3 DNA sequence: TGTGCCAGCAGCCCAACCCACTGGTCCTACACTGAAGCTTTCTTT.

The rearrangement links TRBV4-3 to TRBJ2-5; 7 bases are a match to TRBD1. Looked up from germline, CDR1 is LGHNA and CDR2 is YSLEER. V lost 5 bases and J lost 2; bases outside the gene matches: 5. This CDR3 spans 14 amino acids. CDR3 nucleotides: TGCGCCAGCAGCTTAAGGGACAGACAAGAGACCCAGTACTTC. This codes for CASSLRDRQETQYF.

The V call is TRBV5-1, the J call TRBJ2-3; 7 bases agree with TRBD1. Germline CDR1 and CDR2: SGHRS and YFSETQ. V dropped 4 bases and J dropped 0; count of bases not matched to a gene: 5. The CDR3 loop spans 15 amino acids. The CDR3 reads CASSPDRRSTDTQYF. Here the CDR3 DNA reads TGCGCCAGCAGCCCGGACAGGAGAAGCACAGATACGCAGTATTTT.

This clonotype was seen only a few times. The CDR3 DNA reads TGTGCCAGCAGCCGCCCGGACAGGGGGCCCGAAGCTTTCTTT. Protein product: CASSRPDRGPEAFF. V gene TRBV12-3 or TRBV12-4 combines with J gene TRBJ1-1; 11 nucleotides line up with TRBD1. The junction had 8 bases not matched to a gene; V was cut back by 6 bases and J by 8 bases. CDR3 length: 14 residues.

V gene TRBV5-1 combines with J gene TRBJ2-3; D is uncertain. The ends were cut back, 4 bases at V and 4 bases at J, with 16 bases in the middle. Germline CDR1 reads SGHRS; CDR2 reads YFSETQ. CDR3 length: 15 residues. CDR3 sequence reads: CASSTGLAKADTQYF. DNA of the CDR3: TGCGCCAGCAGCACCGGTTTGGCGAAGGCAGATACGCAGTATTTT.

This clonotype was seen a few times. The gene calls are TRBV30 and TRBJ2-7, with D possibly called TRBD1 or TRBD2 (5 bases each). V was clipped by 3 bases and J by 2 bases, with 11 bases between them. The CDR3 spans 13 residues. The germline V gene has CDR1 GTSNPN and CDR2 SVGIG (reference sequence). This CDR3 reads CAWSRDPPYEQYF. The CDR3 region has the DNA TGTGCCTGGAGCCGGGACCCCCCCTACGAGCAGTACTTC.

The rearrangement uses TRBV23-1 and TRBJ2-7, with D maybe TRBD2 (6 bases). TRBV23-1 is an ORF, and what it does is uncertain. Trimming shortened V by 7 bases and J by 2 bases, and 12 bases separated the two germline ends. This CDR3 spans 13 amino acids. CDR3 bases: TGCGCCAGCAATCTATGGGGGGCCTACGAGCAGTACTTC. This encodes CASNLWGAYEQYF.

This clonotype was detected many times. The rearrangement links TRBV20-1 to TRBJ2-2, with 9 positions matching TRBD2. The CDR3 has 16 amino acids. The germline V gene encodes CDR1 DFQATT and CDR2 SNEGSKA (reference sequence). Trimming cost V 3 bases and J 2 bases; bases outside gene matches: 7. CDR3 bases: TGCAGTGCTAGTAAAGCGGGAGGACTAAACACCGGGGAGCTGTTTTTT. As protein: CSASKAGGLNTGELFF.

This clonotype was seen only a few times. This rearrangement joins TRBV20-1 to TRBJ2-7, with 9 bases lining up with TRBD2. The CDR3 has 14 amino acids. V shed 6 bases, J shed 0 bases, and the junction held 6 bases outside the gene matches. The V gene's germline CDR1 is DFQATT and CDR2 SNEGSKA (reference sequence). The CDR3 bases are TGCAGTGCGACCCTAGCGGGATTCTCCTACGAGCAGTACTTC. Translating it yields CSATLAGFSYEQYF.